A selection of T cell receptor beta chains follows, all from one sample in a study of molecular identifiers for immune sequencing clone quantification. One entry per CDR3 protein, called by TCRdb with MiXCR from the PCR reads. Of around 460,000 distinct CDR3 sequences in the sample, around 21% are singletons; the top ten hold approximately 0.84%. The sample consisted of naive CD8+ T cells from blood, with Jurkat cell RNA spiked in. The receptor set was obtained from a human donor in good health. Some libraries in this study had Jurkat cell RNA spiked in. CDR3s include the opening cysteine and the closing phenylalanine or tryptophan. The order of the fields is clone size, J gene, D gene, V gene, CDR3 DNA, CDR3 protein. The D gene is left open where the match is weak. Some rows have no size entry. The others give once, few or many, or a class for an expanded clone.

abundance: -
j_gene: TRBJ2-4
d_gene: -
v_gene: TRBV11-2
CDR3nt: TGTGCCAGCAGCTTAGCAGTCAGGTTCTGGGGTGAAAACATTCAGTACTTC
CDR3aa: CASSLAVRFWGENIQYF

abundance: -
j_gene: TRBJ1-2
d_gene: -
v_gene: TRBV2
CDR3nt: TGTGCCAGCAGTGAAGCGGGCCAGGTCAAAGTTGGCTACACCTTC
CDR3aa: CASSEAGQVKVGYTF

abundance: -
j_gene: TRBJ2-7
d_gene: TRBD1
v_gene: TRBV19
CDR3nt: TGTGCCAGTAGTACGGGACAGGGAAGGGACTACGAGCAGTACTTC
CDR3aa: CASSTGQGRDYEQYF

abundance: few
j_gene: TRBJ2-1
d_gene: -
v_gene: TRBV5-4
CDR3nt: TGTGCCAGCAGCTTTCAGGGACTGGGCAATGAGCAGTTCTTC
CDR3aa: CASSFQGLGNEQFF

abundance: many
j_gene: TRBJ1-5
d_gene: TRBD1
v_gene: TRBV5-6
CDR3nt: TGTGCCAGCAGCCCAGGGGGCAACGGCAATCAGCCCCAGCATTTT
CDR3aa: CASSPGGNGNQPQHF

abundance: few
j_gene: TRBJ1-1
d_gene: -
v_gene: TRBV11-2
CDR3nt: TGTGCCAGCAGCTCCCTGGCCGGGGGGCTGGACACTGAAGCTTTCTTT
CDR3aa: CASSSLAGGLDTEAFF

abundance: -
j_gene: TRBJ2-1
d_gene: -
v_gene: TRBV14
CDR3nt: TGTGCCAGCAGCCAGATTGGGGGTAGCCGGGGTGAGCAGTTCTTC
CDR3aa: CASSQIGGSRGEQFF

abundance: -
j_gene: TRBJ1-2
d_gene: -
v_gene: TRBV9
CDR3nt: TGTGCCAGCAGCGTAGCCAGGCGGGGGCAGGGGCCAAGTGGCTACACCTTC
CDR3aa: CASSVARRGQGPSGYTF

abundance: many
j_gene: TRBJ1-1
d_gene: -
v_gene: TRBV20-1
CDR3nt: TGCAGTGCTCGAGGGGCCACCTCTGAAGCTTTCTTT
CDR3aa: CSARGATSEAFF

abundance: -
j_gene: TRBJ2-5
d_gene: -
v_gene: TRBV13
CDR3nt: TGTGCCAGCAGCTTGAGGATGGGACAAGAGACCCAGTACTTC
CDR3aa: CASSLRMGQETQYF

abundance: -
j_gene: TRBJ2-7
d_gene: -
v_gene: TRBV4-1
CDR3nt: TGCGCCGGCAGCCAAGGGACGGGCTACGAGCAGTACTTC
CDR3aa: CAGSQGTGYEQYF

abundance: many
j_gene: TRBJ2-7
d_gene: TRBD2
v_gene: TRBV7-9
CDR3nt: TGTGCCAGCAGCTTGACGGGGGGAAGACCTGAGCAGTACTTC
CDR3aa: CASSLTGGRPEQYF

abundance: few
j_gene: TRBJ1-1
d_gene: TRBD1
v_gene: TRBV5-4
CDR3nt: TGTGCCAGCAGCCCAAGTCCCGGGACAGGGAGATTGGACACTGAAGCTTTCTTT
CDR3aa: CASSPSPGTGRLDTEAFF

abundance: -
j_gene: TRBJ2-7
d_gene: -
v_gene: TRBV27
CDR3nt: TGTGCCAGCAGTTTATTCTCCGCGAGCTTCTACCAGCAGTACTTC
CDR3aa: CASSLFSASFYQQYF

abundance: -
j_gene: TRBJ2-3
d_gene: TRBD2
v_gene: TRBV19
CDR3nt: TGTGCCAGTAGCCTCAGCGGGAGTGGCGCAGATACGCAGTATTTT
CDR3aa: CASSLSGSGADTQYF

abundance: few
j_gene: TRBJ2-3
d_gene: TRBD1
v_gene: TRBV27
CDR3nt: TGTGCCAGCAGTGCCGGGACAGGGGTGGTAGATACGCAGTATTTT
CDR3aa: CASSAGTGVVDTQYF

abundance: -
j_gene: TRBJ1-1
d_gene: -
v_gene: TRBV14
CDR3nt: TGTGCCAGCAGCCAAGAAGGGGGGAGGACTGAAGCTTTCTTT
CDR3aa: CASSQEGGRTEAFF

abundance: few
j_gene: TRBJ2-7
d_gene: -
v_gene: TRBV3-1
CDR3nt: TGTGCCAGCAGCCGGAGGGAGACCTACGAGCAGTACTTC
CDR3aa: CASSRRETYEQYF

abundance: -
j_gene: TRBJ2-2
d_gene: -
v_gene: TRBV14
CDR3nt: TGTGCCAGCAGCCAAACGACAAAAAACACCGGGGAGCTGTTTTTT
CDR3aa: CASSQTTKNTGELFF

abundance: many
j_gene: TRBJ2-5
d_gene: TRBD1
v_gene: TRBV12-5
CDR3nt: TGTGCTAGTGGTTTGGGCAGTACCCGACAGGGACAGTACCAAGAGACCCAGTACTTC
CDR3aa: CASGLGSTRQGQYQETQYF

abundance: many
j_gene: TRBJ1-1
d_gene: -
v_gene: TRBV27
CDR3nt: TGTGCCAGCAGTTTTAATTCGGCGAGCCCTGAAGCTTTCTTT
CDR3aa: CASSFNSASPEAFF

abundance: many
j_gene: TRBJ2-3
d_gene: -
v_gene: TRBV4-3
CDR3nt: TGCGCCAGCAGCCAAGATAGGATCACCGGACCCAACACAGATACGCAGTATTTT
CDR3aa: CASSQDRITGPNTDTQYF

abundance: -
j_gene: TRBJ1-1
d_gene: -
v_gene: TRBV27
CDR3nt: TGTGCCAGCAGTTTTGCGGGGCAGGGATGGACTGAAGCTTTCTTT
CDR3aa: CASSFAGQGWTEAFF

abundance: many
j_gene: TRBJ2-3
d_gene: -
v_gene: TRBV18
CDR3nt: TGTGCCAGCTCACAGGAATTTAGCACAGATACGCAGTATTTT
CDR3aa: CASSQEFSTDTQYF

abundance: few
j_gene: TRBJ2-7
d_gene: TRBD2
v_gene: TRBV6-2/TRBV6-3
CDR3nt: TGTGCCAGCAGTTACTCGCGCATTGAGAACGGGAGGTCCTACGAGCAGTACTTC
CDR3aa: CASSYSRIENGRSYEQYF